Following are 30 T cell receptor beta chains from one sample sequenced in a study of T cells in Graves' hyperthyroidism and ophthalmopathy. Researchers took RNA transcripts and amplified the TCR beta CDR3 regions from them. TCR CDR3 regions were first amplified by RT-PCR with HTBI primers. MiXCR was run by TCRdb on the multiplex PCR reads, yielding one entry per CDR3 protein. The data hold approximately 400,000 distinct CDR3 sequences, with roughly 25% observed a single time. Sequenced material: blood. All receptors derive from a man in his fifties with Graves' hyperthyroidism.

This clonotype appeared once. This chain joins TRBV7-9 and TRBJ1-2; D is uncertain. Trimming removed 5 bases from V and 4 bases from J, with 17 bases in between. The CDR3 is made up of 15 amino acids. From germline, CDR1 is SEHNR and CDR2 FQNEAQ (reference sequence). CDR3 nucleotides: TGTGCCAGCAGCCCGCGGACCACTACCCCCTATGGCTACACCTTC. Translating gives CASSPRTTTPYGYTF. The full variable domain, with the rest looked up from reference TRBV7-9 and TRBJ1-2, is DTGVSQNPRHKITKRGQNVTFRCDPISEHNRLYWYRQTLGQGPEFLTYFQNEAQLEKSRLLSDRFSAERPKGSFSTLEIQRTEQGDSAMYLCASSPRTTTPYGYTFGSGTRLTVV.

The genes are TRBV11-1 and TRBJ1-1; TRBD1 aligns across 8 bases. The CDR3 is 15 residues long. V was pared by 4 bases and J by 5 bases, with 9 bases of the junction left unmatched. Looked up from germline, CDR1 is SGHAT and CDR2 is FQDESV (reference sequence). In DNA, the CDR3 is TGTGCCAGCAGCTCACAGGGGGATCTGGGTACTGAAGCTTTCTTT. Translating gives CASSSQGDLGTEAFF.

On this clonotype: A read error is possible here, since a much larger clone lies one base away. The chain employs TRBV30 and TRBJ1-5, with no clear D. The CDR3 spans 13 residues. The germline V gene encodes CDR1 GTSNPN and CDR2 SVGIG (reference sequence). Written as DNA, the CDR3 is TGTACCTGGACTAGGAGGAGCAATCAGCCCCAGCATTTT. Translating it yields CTWTRRSNQPQHF.

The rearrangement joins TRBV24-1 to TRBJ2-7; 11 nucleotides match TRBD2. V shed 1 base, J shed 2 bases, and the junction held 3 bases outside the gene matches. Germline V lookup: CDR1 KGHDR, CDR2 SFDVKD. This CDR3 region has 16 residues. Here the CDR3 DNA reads TGTGCCACCAGTGATTTTGGGACTAGCGGAGCCTACGAGCAGTACTTC. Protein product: CATSDFGTSGAYEQYF.

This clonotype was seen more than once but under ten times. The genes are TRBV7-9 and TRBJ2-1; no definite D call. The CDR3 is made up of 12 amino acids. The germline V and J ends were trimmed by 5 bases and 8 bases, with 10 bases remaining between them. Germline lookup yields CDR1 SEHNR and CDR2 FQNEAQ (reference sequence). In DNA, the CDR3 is TGTGCCAGCAGCCCAGATAGGTATGAGCAGTTCTTC. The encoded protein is CASSPDRYEQFF. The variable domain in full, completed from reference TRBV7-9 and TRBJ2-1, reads DTGVSQNPRHKITKRGQNVTFRCDPISEHNRLYWYRQTLGQGPEFLTYFQNEAQLEKSRLLSDRFSAERPKGSFSTLEIQRTEQGDSAMYLCASSPDRYEQFFGPGTRLTVL.

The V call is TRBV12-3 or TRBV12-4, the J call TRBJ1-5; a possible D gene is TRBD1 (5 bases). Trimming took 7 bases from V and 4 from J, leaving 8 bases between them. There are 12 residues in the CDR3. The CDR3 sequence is CASTGDNQPQHF. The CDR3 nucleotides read TGTGCCAGCACGGGGGATAATCAGCCCCAGCATTTT.

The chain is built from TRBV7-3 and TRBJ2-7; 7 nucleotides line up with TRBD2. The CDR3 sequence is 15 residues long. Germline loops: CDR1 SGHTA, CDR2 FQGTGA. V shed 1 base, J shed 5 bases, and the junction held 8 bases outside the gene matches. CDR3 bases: TGTGCCAGCAGCTTAATGCCGGGAGGACTTAACGAGCAGTACTTC. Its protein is CASSLMPGGLNEQYF.

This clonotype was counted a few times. The CDR3 nucleotides read TGTGCCAGCAGCTTATACCCGGGCAGGGTCGACTATGGCTACACCTTC. Translated, it gives CASSLYPGRVDYGYTF. The gene calls are TRBV7-2 and TRBJ1-2; D possibly corresponds to TRBD1 (5 bases). Germline CDR1 SGHTA, CDR2 FQGNSA. The V end lost 2 bases, the J end lost 3 bases, and 16 bases lay between the germline ends. This CDR3 has 16 amino acids.

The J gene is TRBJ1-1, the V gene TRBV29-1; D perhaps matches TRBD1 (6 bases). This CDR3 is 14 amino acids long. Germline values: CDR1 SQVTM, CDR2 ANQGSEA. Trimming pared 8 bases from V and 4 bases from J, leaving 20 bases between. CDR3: CSTIRSPGATEAFF. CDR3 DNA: TGCAGCACCATTCGCTCCCCAGGGGCCACTGAAGCTTTCTTT.

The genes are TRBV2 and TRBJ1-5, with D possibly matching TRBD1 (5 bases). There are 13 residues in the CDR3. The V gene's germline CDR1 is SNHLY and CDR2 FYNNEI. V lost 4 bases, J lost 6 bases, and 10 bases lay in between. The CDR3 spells CASSGGTSQPQHF. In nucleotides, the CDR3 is TGTGCCAGCAGTGGGGGGACCAGTCAGCCCCAGCATTTT.

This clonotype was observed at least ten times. CDR3 in DNA: TGTGCCAGCAGCCCTGCGACTAGCGGCTACGAGCAGTACTTC. Protein: CASSPATSGYEQYF. The chain uses TRBV6-2 or TRBV6-3 and TRBJ2-7; 9 bases fit TRBD2. The junction had 6 bases not matched to a gene; V was cut back by 6 bases and J by 3 bases. The CDR3 contains 14 residues. The germline gives CDR1 MNHEY, CDR2 SVGEGT.

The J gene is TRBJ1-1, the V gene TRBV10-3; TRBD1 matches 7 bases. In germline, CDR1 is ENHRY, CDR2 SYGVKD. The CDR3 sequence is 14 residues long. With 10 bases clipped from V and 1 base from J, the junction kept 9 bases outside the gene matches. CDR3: CASNRDSQNTEAFF. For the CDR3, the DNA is TGTGCCAGCAACCGGGACAGTCAGAACACTGAAGCTTTCTTT.

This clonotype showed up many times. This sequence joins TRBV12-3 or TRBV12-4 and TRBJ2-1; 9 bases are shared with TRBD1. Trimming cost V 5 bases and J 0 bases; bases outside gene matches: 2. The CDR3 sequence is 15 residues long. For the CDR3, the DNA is TGTGCCAGCAGTGGGACAGGGCCCTCCTACAATGAGCAGTTCTTC. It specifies CASSGTGPSYNEQFF.

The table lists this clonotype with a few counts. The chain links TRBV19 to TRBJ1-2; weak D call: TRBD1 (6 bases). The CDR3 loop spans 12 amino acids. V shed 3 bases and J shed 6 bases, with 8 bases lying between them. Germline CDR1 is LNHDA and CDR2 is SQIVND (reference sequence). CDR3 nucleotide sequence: TGTGCCAGTAGTATGGGGGCAGATGGCTACACCTTC. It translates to CASSMGADGYTF.

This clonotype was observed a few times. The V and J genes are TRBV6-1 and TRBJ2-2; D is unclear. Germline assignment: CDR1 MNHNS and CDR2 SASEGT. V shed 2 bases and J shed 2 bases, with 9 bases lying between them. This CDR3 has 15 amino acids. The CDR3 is CASSEWHGNTGELFF. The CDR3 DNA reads TGTGCCAGCAGTGAATGGCACGGAAACACCGGGGAGCTGTTTTTT.

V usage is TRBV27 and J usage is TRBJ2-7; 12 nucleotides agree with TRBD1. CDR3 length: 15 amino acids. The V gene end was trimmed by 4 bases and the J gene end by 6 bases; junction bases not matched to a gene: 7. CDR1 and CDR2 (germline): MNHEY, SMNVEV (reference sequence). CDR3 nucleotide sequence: TGTGCCAGCAGTTCCCCGGGACAGGGGGCGCGCGAGCAGTACTTC. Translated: CASSSPGQGAREQYF.

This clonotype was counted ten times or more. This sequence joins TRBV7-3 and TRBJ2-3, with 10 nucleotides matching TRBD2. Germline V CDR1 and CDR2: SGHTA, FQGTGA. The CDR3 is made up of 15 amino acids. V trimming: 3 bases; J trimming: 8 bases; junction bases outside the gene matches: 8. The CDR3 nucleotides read TGTGCCAGCAGCTTTACTAGCGGGGCGCCAGCTACGCAGTATTTT. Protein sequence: CASSFTSGAPATQYF. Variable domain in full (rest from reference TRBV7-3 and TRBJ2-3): GAGVSQTPSNKVTEKGKYVELRCDPISGHTALYWYRQSLGQGPEFLIYFQGTGAADDSGLPNDRFFAVRPEGSVSTLKIQRTERGDSAVYLCASSFTSGAPATQYFGPGTRLTVL.

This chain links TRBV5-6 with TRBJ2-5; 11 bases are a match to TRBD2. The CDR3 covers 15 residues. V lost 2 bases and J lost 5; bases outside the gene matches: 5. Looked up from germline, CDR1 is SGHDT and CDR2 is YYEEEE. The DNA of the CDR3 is TGTGCCAGCAGCTTACTAGCGGGAGCCCACGAGACCCAGTACTTC. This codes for CASSLLAGAHETQYF.

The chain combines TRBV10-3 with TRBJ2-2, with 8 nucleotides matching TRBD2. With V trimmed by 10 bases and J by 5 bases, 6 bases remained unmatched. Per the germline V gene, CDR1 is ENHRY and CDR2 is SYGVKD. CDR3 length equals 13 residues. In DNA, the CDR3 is TGTGCCAGCGGACGGGAGGGAACCGGGGAGCTGTTTTTT. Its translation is CASGREGTGELFF.

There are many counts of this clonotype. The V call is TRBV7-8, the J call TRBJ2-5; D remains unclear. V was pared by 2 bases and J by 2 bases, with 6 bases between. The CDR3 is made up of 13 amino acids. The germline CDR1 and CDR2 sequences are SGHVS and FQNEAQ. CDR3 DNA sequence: TGTGCCAGCAGCTTACCGGTACAAGAGACCCAGTACTTC. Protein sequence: CASSLPVQETQYF.

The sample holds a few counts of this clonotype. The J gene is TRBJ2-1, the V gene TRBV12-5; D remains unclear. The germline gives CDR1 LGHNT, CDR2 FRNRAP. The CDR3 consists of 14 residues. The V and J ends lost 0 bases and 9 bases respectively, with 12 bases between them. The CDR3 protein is CASGLVPPRREQFF. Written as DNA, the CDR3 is TGTGCTAGTGGTTTGGTCCCCCCCCGACGTGAGCAGTTCTTC.

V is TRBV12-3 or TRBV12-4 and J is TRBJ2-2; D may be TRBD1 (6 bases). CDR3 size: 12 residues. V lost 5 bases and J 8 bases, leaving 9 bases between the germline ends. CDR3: CASSLRGGELFF. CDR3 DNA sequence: TGTGCCAGCAGTCTAAGGGGGGGGGAGCTGTTTTTT.

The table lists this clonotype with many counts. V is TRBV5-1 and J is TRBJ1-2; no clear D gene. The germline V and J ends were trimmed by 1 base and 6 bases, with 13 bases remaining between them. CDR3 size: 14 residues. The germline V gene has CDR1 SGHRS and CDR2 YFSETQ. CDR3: CASSLSDTSNGYTF. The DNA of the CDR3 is TGCGCCAGCAGCTTGTCAGACACCTCAAATGGCTACACCTTC.

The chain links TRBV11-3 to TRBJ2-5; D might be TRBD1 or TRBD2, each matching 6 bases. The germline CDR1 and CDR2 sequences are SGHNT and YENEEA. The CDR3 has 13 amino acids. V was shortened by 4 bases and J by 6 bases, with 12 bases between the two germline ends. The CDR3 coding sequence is TGTGCCAGCAGCTGGGGGGCCGGGCAGACCCAGTACTTC. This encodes CASSWGAGQTQYF.

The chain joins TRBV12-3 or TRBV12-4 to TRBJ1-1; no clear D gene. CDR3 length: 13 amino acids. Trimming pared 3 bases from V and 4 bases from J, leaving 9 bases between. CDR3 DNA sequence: TGTGCCAGCAGTTTTAGCCGGACCACTGAAGCTTTCTTT. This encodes CASSFSRTTEAFF.

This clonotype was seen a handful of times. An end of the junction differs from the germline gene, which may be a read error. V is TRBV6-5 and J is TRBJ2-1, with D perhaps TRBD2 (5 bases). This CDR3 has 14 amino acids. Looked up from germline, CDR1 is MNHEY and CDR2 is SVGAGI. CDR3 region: CASSYSDSNNEQFF. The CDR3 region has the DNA TGTGCCAGCAGTTACTCGGACTCCAACAATGAGCAGTTCTTC.

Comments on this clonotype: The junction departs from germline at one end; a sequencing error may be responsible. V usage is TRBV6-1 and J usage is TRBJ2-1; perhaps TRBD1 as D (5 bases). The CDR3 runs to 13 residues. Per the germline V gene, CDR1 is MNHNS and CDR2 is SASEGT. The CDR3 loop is CANSARIGDEQFF. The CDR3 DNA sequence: TGTGCCAACAGTGCGCGGATAGGGGATGAGCAGTTCTTC.

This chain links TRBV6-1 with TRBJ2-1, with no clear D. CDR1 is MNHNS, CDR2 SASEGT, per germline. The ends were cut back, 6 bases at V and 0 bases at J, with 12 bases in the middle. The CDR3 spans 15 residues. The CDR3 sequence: CASRSLVGSYNEQFF. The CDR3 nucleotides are TGTGCCAGCAGGTCCTTAGTCGGCTCCTACAATGAGCAGTTCTTC.

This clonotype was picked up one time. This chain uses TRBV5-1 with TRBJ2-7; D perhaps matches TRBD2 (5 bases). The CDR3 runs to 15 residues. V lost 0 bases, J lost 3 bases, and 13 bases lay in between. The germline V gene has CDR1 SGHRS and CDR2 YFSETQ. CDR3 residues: CASSLGSIGGYEQYF. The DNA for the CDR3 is TGCGCCAGCAGCTTGGGAAGCATCGGAGGCTACGAGCAGTACTTC. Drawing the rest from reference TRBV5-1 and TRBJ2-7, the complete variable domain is KAGVTQTPRYLIKTRGQQVTLSCSPISGHRSVSWYQQTPGQGLQFLFEYFSETQRNKGNFPGRFSGRQFSNSRSEMNVSTLELGDSALYLCASSLGSIGGYEQYFGPGTRLTVT.

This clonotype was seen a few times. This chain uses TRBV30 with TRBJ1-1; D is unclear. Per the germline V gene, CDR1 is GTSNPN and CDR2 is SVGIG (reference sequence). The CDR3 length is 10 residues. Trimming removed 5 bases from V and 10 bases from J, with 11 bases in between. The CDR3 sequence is CAWGGIGAFF. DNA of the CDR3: TGTGCCTGGGGAGGGATTGGAGCTTTCTTT.